The rows below give T cell receptor beta chains drawn from one sample of a study of blood T cell repertoires in COVID-19. Method: immunoSEQ multiplex PCR; TCRdb's copy keeps in-frame clones and lacks some. Among a few hundred thousand clones, around nine tenths were seen once, and the ten largest hold 2.5% to 3%. The specimen was PBMCs or T cells enriched from blood (not recorded which). These TCRs come from a woman between 50 and 59 years old who had been exposed to COVID-19. The CDR3 runs from the conserved cysteine through the conserved F or W. A D gene is named only where the DNA matches it firmly. The size field is filled for only some rows; it gives once, few, many or a size class.

clone size: -
J gene: TRBJ2-7
D gene: -
V gene: TRBV7-8
CDR3 DNA: TGTGCCAGCAGCTTAGCCGGGAATTACGAGCAGTACTTC
CDR3 protein: CASSLAGNYEQYF

clone size: -
J gene: TRBJ2-1
D gene: TRBD1
V gene: TRBV7-9
CDR3 DNA: TGTGCCAGCAGCTTACAGGGGGCCGCGCAGTTCTTC
CDR3 protein: CASSLQGAAQFF

clone size: -
J gene: TRBJ2-5
D gene: -
V gene: TRBV15
CDR3 DNA: TGTGCCACCAGCAACTCATACAAGGGGCCGGAGACCCAGTACTTC
CDR3 protein: CATSNSYKGPETQYF

clone size: -
J gene: TRBJ2-6
D gene: -
V gene: TRBV21-1
CDR3 DNA: TGTGCCAGCAGCAAAGGCGAGTCCTCTGGGGCCAACGTCCTGACTTTC
CDR3 protein: CASSKGESSGANVLTF

clone size: -
J gene: TRBJ2-5
D gene: -
V gene: TRBV16
CDR3 DNA: TGTGCCAGCAGCCAACTCGGGGAAGAGACCCAGTACTTC
CDR3 protein: CASSQLGEETQYF

clone size: few
J gene: TRBJ1-5
D gene: TRBD1
V gene: TRBV30
CDR3 DNA: TGTGCCTGGAGTGCGACGGGACAGATTCACCATCAGCCCCAGCATTTT
CDR3 protein: CAWSATGQIHHQPQHF

clone size: -
J gene: TRBJ2-7
D gene: -
V gene: TRBV5-8
CDR3 DNA: TGTGCCAGCAGCTCCAGGGGCTACGAGCAGTACTTC
CDR3 protein: CASSSRGYEQYF

clone size: once
J gene: TRBJ2-7
D gene: TRBD2
V gene: TRBV2
CDR3 DNA: TGTGCCAGCAGTTTAGCGGGGGGGACCTACGAGCAGTACTTC
CDR3 protein: CASSLAGGTYEQYF

clone size: once
J gene: TRBJ1-4
D gene: TRBD1
V gene: TRBV19
CDR3 DNA: TGTGCCAGTAGTATGGCCAGGGGGCGGGAAAAACTGTTTTTT
CDR3 protein: CASSMARGREKLFF

clone size: -
J gene: TRBJ2-6
D gene: -
V gene: TRBV7-8
CDR3 DNA: TGTGCCAGCAGCCCTACCTCTGGGGCCAACGTCCTGACTTTC
CDR3 protein: CASSPTSGANVLTF

clone size: once
J gene: TRBJ2-4
D gene: TRBD2
V gene: TRBV30
CDR3 DNA: TGTGCCTGGGATCCCCCAACGGGGGGTCTAGCCAAAAACATTCAGTACTTC
CDR3 protein: CAWDPPTGGLAKNIQYF

clone size: -
J gene: TRBJ2-5
D gene: -
V gene: TRBV7-2
CDR3 DNA: TGTGCCAGCAGCTTGCTGGGGGGTGGGGAAGAGACCCAGTACTTC
CDR3 protein: CASSLLGGGEETQYF

clone size: -
J gene: TRBJ2-5
D gene: TRBD2
V gene: TRBV5-4
CDR3 DNA: TGTGCCAGCGGAGGTTCCGGGGGGGCGAGTAAAGAGACCCAGTACTTC
CDR3 protein: CASGGSGGASKETQYF

clone size: -
J gene: TRBJ2-2
D gene: -
V gene: TRBV19
CDR3 DNA: TGTGCCAGTAGTATCCAAGAACACAACACCGGGGAGCTGTTTTTT
CDR3 protein: CASSIQEHNTGELFF

clone size: -
J gene: TRBJ1-5
D gene: -
V gene: TRBV6-5
CDR3 DNA: TGTGCCAGCAGTTGGCACAGCGAGGGTCAGCCCCAGCATTTT
CDR3 protein: CASSWHSEGQPQHF

clone size: -
J gene: TRBJ2-7
D gene: -
V gene: TRBV5-1
CDR3 DNA: TGCGCCAGCAGCTTGGAAGCAGGGGATGTCTACGAGCAGTACTTC
CDR3 protein: CASSLEAGDVYEQYF

clone size: -
J gene: TRBJ2-3
D gene: TRBD2
V gene: TRBV5-1
CDR3 DNA: TGCGCCAGCAACATCGGGGGGACCACAGATACGCAGTATTTT
CDR3 protein: CASNIGGTTDTQYF

clone size: -
J gene: TRBJ2-7
D gene: -
V gene: TRBV11-2
CDR3 DNA: TGTGCCAGCAGCTCGGAGGACGGATTAAGCTACGAGCAGTACTTC
CDR3 protein: CASSSEDGLSYEQYF

clone size: -
J gene: TRBJ2-6
D gene: -
V gene: TRBV27
CDR3 DNA: TGTGCCAGCAGTTCAAACAGGGTCGGCGGGGCCAACGTCCTGACTTTC
CDR3 protein: CASSSNRVGGANVLTF

clone size: -
J gene: TRBJ1-1
D gene: -
V gene: TRBV6-5
CDR3 DNA: TGTGCCATGACAGGTCCTCAGGTCACTGAAGCTTTCTTT
CDR3 protein: CAMTGPQVTEAFF

clone size: -
J gene: TRBJ1-4
D gene: TRBD1
V gene: TRBV6-1
CDR3 DNA: TGTGCCAGCAGTGACGTACAGGGGGCGAGAGAAAAACTGTTTTTT
CDR3 protein: CASSDVQGAREKLFF